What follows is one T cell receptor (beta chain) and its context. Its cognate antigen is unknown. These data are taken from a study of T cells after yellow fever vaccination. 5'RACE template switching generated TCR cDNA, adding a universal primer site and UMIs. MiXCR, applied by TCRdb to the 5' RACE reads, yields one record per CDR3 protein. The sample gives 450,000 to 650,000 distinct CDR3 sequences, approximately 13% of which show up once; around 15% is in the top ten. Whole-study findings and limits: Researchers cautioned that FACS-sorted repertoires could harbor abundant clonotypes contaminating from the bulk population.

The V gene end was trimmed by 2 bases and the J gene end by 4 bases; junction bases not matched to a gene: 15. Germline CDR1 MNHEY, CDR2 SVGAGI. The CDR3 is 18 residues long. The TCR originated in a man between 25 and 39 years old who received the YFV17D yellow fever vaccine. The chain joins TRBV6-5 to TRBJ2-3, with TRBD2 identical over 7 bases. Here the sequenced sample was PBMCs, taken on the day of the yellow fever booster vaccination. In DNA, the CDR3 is TGTGCCAGCAGTTACGGAGGTTGGTGGGAGGGCCTCGCAGATACGCAGTATTTT. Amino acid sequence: CASSYGGWWEGLADTQYF.